Sequencing of this T cell receptor beta chain was carried out in a study of blood T cell repertoires in COVID-19. V was shortened by 6 bases and J by 0 bases, with 14 bases between the two germline ends. Germline values: CDR1 WSHSY, CDR2 SAAADI. The CDR3 has 15 residues. TCRdb's copy holds only in-frame clones and misses some; the assay was immunoSEQ multiplex PCR. The sample lists 110,000 or so clones, 85% seen once, with 5% to 6.5% in the top ten. J is TRBJ1-2 and V is TRBV10-2; D may be TRBD1 (6 bases). The source of this sequence is a woman aged 55-69 years with COVID-19, enrolled during active disease. Input material: peripheral blood. The CDR3 spells CASRAGVVANYGYTF. CDR3 in DNA: TGCGCCAGCAGGGCAGGGGTTGTTGCTAACTATGGCTACACCTTC.